This entry is about one T cell receptor beta chain. The antigen remains undetermined. There are 15 residues in the CDR3. Trimming cost V 5 bases and J 2 bases, with 16 bases left between them. Germline V gene sequence: CDR1 MNHEY, CDR2 SVGAGI. This record comes from a study of T cell responses to AZD1222 COVID-19 vaccine. Findings and limits, study-wide: Of spike-specific TCRs, nearly half reportedly target regions left unmutated in variants. White British donors predominated, females outnumbered males, and clonal diversity was possibly underestimated. Baseline antibody screening turned up just a handful of seropositive AZD1222 recipients.

Libraries were prepared by immunoSEQ multiplex PCR; TCRdb keeps only in-frame clonotypes and omits some of them. The sample yields 150,000 to 200,000 clones, approximately 91% seen once. This clonotype was sampled from an adult in good health. This chain uses TRBV6-5 with TRBJ2-7; D may match TRBD1 or TRBD2 (5 bases each). Source: peripheral blood, taken on day 0 of AZD1222 vaccination. The CDR3 DNA follows: TGTGCCAGCAGTCCGCCGGGGCTTCCCCCCTACGAGCAGTACTTC. Amino acid sequence: CASSPPGLPPYEQYF.